The source of this TCR beta chain is a study of blood T cell repertoires in COVID-19. On the study more broadly: Acute and convalescent COVID-19 specimens originated in the United States, Italy and Spain.

Clones were sequenced by immunoSEQ multiplex PCR, and TCRdb holds only the in-frame ones, with some missing. Of tens of thousands of clones in the sample, about 85% were seen once. The sequenced material came from peripheral blood. The TCR comes from a man older than 75 with active or convalescent COVID-19.

The CDR3 sequence is CASSQMGTGGREQYF. As DNA, the CDR3 is TGTGCCAGCAGCCAGATGGGGACAGGGGGCCGGGAGCAGTACTTC. V and J are TRBV3-1 (or the pseudogene TRBV3-2) and TRBJ2-7, with 12 bases lining up with TRBD1. CDR1 LGHDT and CDR2 YNNKEL come from the germline V gene (reference sequence). Unmatched junction bases numbered 7, after V lost 3 bases and J lost 7 bases. This CDR3 region has 15 residues.